The next 3 T cell receptor beta chains were all read from a single sample in a study of early T cells in non-severe SARS-CoV-2 infection (TCRdb year 2021). Library preparation employed 5' RACE. Sequencing was performed on a NextSeq 500. Using fastp at Q25 and MiXCR, TCRdb reprocessed the public reads and kept productive beta chains. Records with the same CDR3 protein are collapsed into one entry carrying the most frequent genes and DNA. For this sample the table gives about 77,000 distinct CDR3 sequences, of which approximately 5% were detected only once. The ten largest clones represent 6.5% to 8% of the sample. Sample: whole blood, taken at baseline. These receptors came from an adult who was a healthcare worker with PCR-confirmed SARS-CoV-2 infection or an uninfected control (not recorded which).

This clonotype was detected many times. The chain employs TRBV12-3 or TRBV12-4 and TRBJ2-2, with unresolved D. This CDR3 contains 14 residues. The V and J ends lost 1 base and 6 bases respectively, with 9 bases between them. This CDR3 is CASSLETVAGELFF. CDR3 DNA sequence: TGTGCCAGCAGTTTAGAGACCGTTGCCGGGGAGCTGTTTTTT.

This clonotype has more than one count but fewer than ten. The chain recombines TRBV6-1 with TRBJ2-7; D gene uncertain. The CDR3 is 14 amino acids. Trimming shortened V by 0 bases and J by 3 bases, and 9 bases separated the two germline ends. Germline CDR1 MNHNS, CDR2 SASEGT. Here the CDR3 DNA reads TGTGCCAGCAGTGAAGCGAGCCAGAACTACGAGCAGTACTTC. Its protein product is CASSEASQNYEQYF.

The CDR3 nucleotides are TGTGCCAGCAGCGTAGCGACTAGCGACACCTACGAGCAGTACTTC. The encoded protein is CASSVATSDTYEQYF. This sequence joins TRBV9 and TRBJ2-7; 8 bases are a match to TRBD2. The CDR3 is made up of 15 amino acids. The V gene's germline CDR1 is SGDLS and CDR2 YYNGEE. V gave up 0 bases and J gave up 2 bases; unmatched junction bases: 4.